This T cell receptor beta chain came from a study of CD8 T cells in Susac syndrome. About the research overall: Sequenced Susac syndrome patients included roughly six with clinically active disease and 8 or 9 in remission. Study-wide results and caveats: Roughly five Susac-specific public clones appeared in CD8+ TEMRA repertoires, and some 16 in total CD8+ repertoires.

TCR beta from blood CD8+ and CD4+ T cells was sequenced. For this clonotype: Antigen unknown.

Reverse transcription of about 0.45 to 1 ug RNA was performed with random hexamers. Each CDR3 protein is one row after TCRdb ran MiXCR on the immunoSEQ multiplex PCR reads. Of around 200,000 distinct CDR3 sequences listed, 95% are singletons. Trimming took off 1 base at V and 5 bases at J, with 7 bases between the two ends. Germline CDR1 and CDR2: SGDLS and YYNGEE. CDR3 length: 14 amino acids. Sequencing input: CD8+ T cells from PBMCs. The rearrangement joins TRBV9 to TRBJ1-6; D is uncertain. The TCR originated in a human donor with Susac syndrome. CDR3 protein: CASSVKVNNSPLHF. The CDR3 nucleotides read TGTGCCAGCAGCGTAAAGGTCAATAATTCACCCCTCCACTTT.